These T cell receptor beta chains were read from a single sample in a study of shared clonotypes between healthy human individuals. Generated by immunoSEQ multiplex PCR, the TCRdb table keeps only in-frame clones and is missing some. The sample has some 690,000 clones; 90% are singletons. The material sequenced was memory CD8+ T cells from PBMCs. The receptor source for this set is a man in his late teens or twenties in good health. Some clones in this sample may be carry-over from other donors' samples. Both conserved end residues are part of each CDR3.

TRBV5-6	TRBJ2-7	CASSFGPLEQYF
TRBV7-9	TRBJ2-1	CASSSGTGGSDEQFF
TRBV7-9	TRBJ1-2	CASSWGPGSYGYTF
TRBV9	TRBJ2-7	CASSPQGHTSANYEQYF
TRBV7-9	TRBJ2-7	CASSLGVYEQYF
TRBV19	TRBJ1-5	CASSIHPVAGQPQHF
TRBV7-9	TRBJ1-1	CASSTRGFTEAFF
TRBV15	TRBJ2-7	CATSRGVGSYEQYF
TRBV7-9	TRBJ2-1	CASSPTGREHNEQFF
TRBV6-4	TRBJ2-1	CASSDGGGGNEQFF
TRBV27	TRBJ1-1	CASSPLSAGNTEAFF
TRBV5-6	TRBJ2-1	CASSLPSAYNEQFF
TRBV6-4	TRBJ2-3	CAGASGEHCTDTQYF
TRBV28	TRBJ2-5	CASSLPLALQETQYF
TRBV5-4	TRBJ2-7	CASSLQSEQYF
TRBV6-5	TRBJ2-3	CASSYDTDTQYF
TRBV11-2	TRBJ2-2	CASSLVATTGELFF
TRBV7-9	TRBJ2-7	CASSLGGLPHEQYF
TRBV6-5	TRBJ2-7	CASSYQTGAEQYF
TRBV5-6	TRBJ2-1	CASSSLQEYDEQFF
TRBV27	TRBJ1-5	CASRERDRAPPDQNQPQHF
TRBV10-1	TRBJ2-3	CASSGSKGTGGADTQYF
TRBV28	TRBJ1-1	CASSWTAMNTEAFF
TRBV5-5	TRBJ2-7	CASSLPLPYRVGGGYEQYF
TRBV9	TRBJ1-6	CASSEAQGFNSPLHF
TRBV11-3	TRBJ2-7	CASSLTGEGRDYEQYF
TRBV27	TRBJ1-1	CASSPQGASTEAFF
TRBV5-1	TRBJ1-1	CASSLEGRQGANTEAFF
TRBV9	TRBJ2-7	CASSARDSSTDEQYF
TRBV19	TRBJ2-5	CASSAREVQETQYF
TRBV30	TRBJ1-2	CAWIGIYGYTF
TRBV27	TRBJ1-5	CASSFEGGGNQPQHF
TRBV9	TRBJ2-2	CASSVAQGTGELFF
TRBV19	TRBJ2-1	CASSIRTRDEQFF
TRBV5-6	TRBJ2-7	CASSLTSGTGYEQYF
TRBV19	TRBJ2-1	CASSIGIGGEQFF
TRBV19	TRBJ1-2	CASSRRNYGYTF
TRBV28	TRBJ1-1	CATLLLAGQGRTEAFF
TRBV11-2	TRBJ2-2	CASSLWWLAGEDTGELFF
TRBV7-9	TRBJ2-1	CASSLQYNEQFF
TRBV10-1	TRBJ2-2	CASSEVDGPWDTGELFF
TRBV27	TRBJ2-7	CASSLFYGGSRYEQYF
TRBV28	TRBJ1-5	CASSRIGGRDQPQHF
TRBV6-5	TRBJ1-1	CASSLDGGGFTEAFF
TRBV19	TRBJ1-2	CATTRGGDYGYTF
TRBV2	TRBJ2-1	CASRGETSHKTYNEQFF
TRBV7-9	TRBJ2-2	CASSNKVLQGETGELFF
TRBV27	TRBJ1-1	CASSPHPRAFTMNTEAFF
TRBV27	TRBJ2-7	CASSFEAPSSYEQYF
TRBV6-5	TRBJ1-2	CASSYSIAQPNYGYTF
TRBV5-1	TRBJ2-7	CASSLRDNPYEQYF
TRBV28	TRBJ1-1	CASSLSVDSPAPNTEAFF
TRBV27	TRBJ1-5	CASKPGGSNQPQHF
TRBV4-1	TRBJ1-6	CASSPPRDNSPLHF
TRBV5-4	TRBJ2-3	CASSLTSAVGDTQYF
TRBV19	TRBJ2-1	CASSIAASSYNEQFF